The entry that follows covers one T cell receptor beta chain sequence. Its antigen is not known. This sample stems from a study of post-analysis software for immune sequencing data. Overall study results and limits: Controls had significantly higher normalized Chao1 diversity than multiple sclerosis patients.

Unique molecular identifiers featured in each of the TCR beta cDNA libraries. TCRdb ran MiXCR on the PCR reads and lists one entry per CDR3 protein. Among approximately 160,000 distinct CDR3 sequences, about 30% were seen once, and the ten largest hold around 1.5%. The receptor was isolated from a girl between 5 and 17 years old with multiple sclerosis. Sequences were obtained from blood.

CDR3 nucleotides: TGTGCCAGCAGCTTAGGAGCCAGCGGGAGGGGGAATGAGCAGTTCTTC. This sequence encodes CASSLGASGRGNEQFF. The rearrangement joins TRBV11-2 to TRBJ2-1; 10 nucleotides agree with TRBD2. The CDR3 runs 16 residues. Germline values: CDR1 SGHAT, CDR2 FQNNGV. The V segment lost 1 base and the J segment 7 bases; nucleotides outside the gene matches: 7.